One and the same sample provided the 10 T cell receptor beta chains below, sequenced in a study of tumor and adjacent non-tumor tissue in lung cancer. This sample's RNA came from whole unsorted tissue. The normal lung tissue was taken more than 3 cm from the tumor edge. Three rounds of nested PCR, following a modified ARM-PCR protocol, produced the TCRbeta library. TCRdb re-analysed the multiplex PCR reads in MiXCR, keeping a single row per CDR3 protein. Here the sample spans roughly 70,000 distinct CDR3 sequences, around 70% being singletons. Sequencing was carried out using distant non-tumor lung tissue. The receptors stem from a woman aged 45-60 years with non-small cell lung cancer.

Concerning this clonotype: At one end the junction does not follow the germline gene, possibly because of a read error. V is TRBV4-2 and J is TRBJ1-3; TRBD1 matches 8 bases. The CDR3 runs 15 residues. Germline lookup yields CDR1 LGHNA and CDR2 YNFKEQ. CDR3: CASGQEDRAGNTIYF. CDR3 bases: TGTGCCAGCGGCCAAGAGGACAGGGCGGGAAACACCATATATTTT.

This clonotype was counted many times. The chain recombines TRBV6-2 or TRBV6-3 with TRBJ2-4; D gene uncertain. From germline, CDR1 is MNHEY and CDR2 SVGEGT. The CDR3 length is 14 residues. Deletions cut 4 bases from V and 0 bases from J, with 7 bases between. CDR3 nucleotide sequence: TGTGCCAGCAGTTGGCAGGTAGCCAAAAACATTCAGTACTTC. Translating it yields CASSWQVAKNIQYF.

The sample holds a few counts of this clonotype. The chain carries TRBV29-1 and TRBJ2-1; 7 bases agree with TRBD2. The CDR3 is 16 residues long. Germline-derived CDR1 and CDR2 are SQVTM and ANQGSEA. V lost 7 bases to trimming and J lost 4 bases; unmatched junction nucleotides: 16. The CDR3 DNA reads as TGCAGCGCCGGGTCGCTAGTGGGAGGGCCATACAATGAGCAGTTCTTC. It yields the protein CSAGSLVGGPYNEQFF.

In this sample, this clonotype turned up many times. The rearrangement uses TRBV24-1 and TRBJ2-5; TRBD1 aligns across 7 bases. Trimming removed 2 bases from V and 4 bases from J; junction bases left unmatched: 9. Germline V CDR1 and CDR2: KGHDR, SFDVKD. This CDR3 is 16 amino acids long. CDR3 DNA sequence: TGTGCCACCAGTGATTCGAACAAGGGGGCTTCAGAGACCCAGTACTTC. Translated, it gives CATSDSNKGASETQYF.

A word on this clonotype: A much larger clone differs from this one at a single base, so this may be a read error. The chain recombines TRBV5-6 with TRBJ2-3; weak D call: TRBD1 (5 bases). Germline V CDR1 and CDR2: SGHDT, YYEEEE. The CDR3 sequence is 17 residues long. In DNA form, the CDR3 reads TGTGCCAGCAGCTTGGATGGTTACAGGTCCTCCACAGATACGCTGTACTTT. As protein: CASSLDGYRSSTDTLYF.

Details on this clonotype: A much larger clone lies a single base off, so this may be a read error. The chain links TRBV20-1 to TRBJ2-7; TRBD1 is a possible D gene (6 bases). This CDR3 is 12 amino acids long. Germline V lookup: CDR1 DFQATT, CDR2 SNEGSKA (reference sequence). V shed 3 bases and J shed 2 bases, with 8 bases lying between them. CDR3: CSASDRTYEQYF. In nucleotides, the CDR3 is TGCAGTGCTAGCGACAGGACCTACGAGCAGTACTTC.

This clonotype was seen only once. This chain connects TRBV4-3 to TRBJ1-6; D is unresolved. The CDR3 is made up of 13 amino acids. Germline-derived CDR1 and CDR2 are LGHNA and YSLEER. V was cut by 2 bases and J by 18 bases, with 17 bases left in between. The CDR3: CASSQKLGSPSHF. Written as DNA, the CDR3 is TGCGCCAGCAGCCAAAAGCTCGGTTCACCCTCCCACTTT.

This clonotype has ten or more counts. The V and J genes are TRBV4-3 and TRBJ1-1; D call uncertain. Trimming took off 0 bases at V and 2 bases at J, with 7 bases between the two ends. The length of the CDR3 is 14 residues. Germline V gene sequence: CDR1 LGHNA, CDR2 YSLEER. The CDR3 DNA follows: TGCGCCAGCAGCCAAGAACGGGCCAACACTGAAGCTTTCTTT. Its translation: CASSQERANTEAFF.

As regards this clonotype: At one end, the junction sequence differs from germline, possibly due to a read error. The V and J genes are TRBV11-3 and TRBJ2-7, with TRBD1 identical over 9 bases. The CDR3 contains 15 residues. Germline CDR1 reads SGHNT; CDR2 reads YENEEA. The CDR3 region has the DNA TGTGCCAGCAGCTTAAGGGACAGGGACAAGTACGAGCAGCACTTC. Residues: CASSLRDRDKYEQHF.

In its sample, this clonotype was seen many times. The genes are TRBV5-1 and TRBJ1-2; 7 bases are shared with TRBD1. With 3 bases clipped from V and 8 bases from J, the junction kept 10 bases outside the gene matches. Germline CDR1 is SGHRS and CDR2 is YFSETQ. This CDR3 contains 14 residues. The CDR3 coding sequence is TGCGCCAGCAGCTACGGGAGGACAGGCGGCGGCTACACCTTC. It translates to CASSYGRTGGGYTF.